This TCR beta chain was retrieved from a study of blood T cells in healthy people across ages. Turning to the study itself: About one barcoded beta molecule per two T cells was captured by template switching.

Concerning this clonotype itself: Antigen unknown.

Alongside a J-beta primer mix, a sample-barcoded 5' primer served in a second PCR lasting 7 to 11 cycles. A tag from a template-switch adaptor with 12 random nucleotides marked each cDNA molecule. TCRdb redid the calling of the 5' RACE reads with MiXCR, one entry per CDR3 protein. The sample yields about 600,000 distinct CDR3 sequences, around half seen once. The ends lost 2 bases at V and 1 base at J; junction bases unmatched: 4. The CDR3 spans 15 residues. The germline V gene encodes CDR1 MGHRA and CDR2 YSYEKL. General observations from the study: Roughly linear age-related decline in beta diversity appeared, significant by age about 40.

V is TRBV4-1 and J is TRBJ1-1, with TRBD1 matching over 7 bases. This TCR came from a man older than 75 in good health. The sequencing input was blood. The CDR3 spells CASSQPRTGNTEAFF. The CDR3 DNA reads TGCGCCAGCAGCCAACCTCGGACAGGGAACACTGAAGCTTTCTTT.